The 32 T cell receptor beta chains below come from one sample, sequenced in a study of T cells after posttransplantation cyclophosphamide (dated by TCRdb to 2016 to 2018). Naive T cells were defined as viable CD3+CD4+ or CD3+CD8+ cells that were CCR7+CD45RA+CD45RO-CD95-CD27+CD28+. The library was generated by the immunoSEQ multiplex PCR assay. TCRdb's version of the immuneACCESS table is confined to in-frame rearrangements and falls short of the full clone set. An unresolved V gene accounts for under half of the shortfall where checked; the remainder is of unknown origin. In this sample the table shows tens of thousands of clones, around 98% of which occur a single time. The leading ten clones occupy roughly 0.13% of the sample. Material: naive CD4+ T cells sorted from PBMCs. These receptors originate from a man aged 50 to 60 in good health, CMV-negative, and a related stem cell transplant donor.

CDR3: CASSTTGTRYEQYF. The DNA for the CDR3 is TGCGCCAGCAGCACCACCGGGACTAGATACGAGCAGTACTTC. The V gene is TRBV5-1, the J gene TRBJ2-7; 8 nucleotides agree with TRBD2. The CDR3 has 14 residues. With V trimmed by 4 bases and J by 4 bases, 7 bases remained unmatched. Germline V lookup: CDR1 SGHRS, CDR2 YFSETQ.

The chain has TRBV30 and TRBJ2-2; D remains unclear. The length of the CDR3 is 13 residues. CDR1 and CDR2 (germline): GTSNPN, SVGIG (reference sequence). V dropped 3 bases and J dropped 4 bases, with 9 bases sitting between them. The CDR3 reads CAWRAPSTGELFF. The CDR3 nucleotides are TGTGCCTGGAGGGCCCCAAGCACCGGGGAGCTGTTTTTT.

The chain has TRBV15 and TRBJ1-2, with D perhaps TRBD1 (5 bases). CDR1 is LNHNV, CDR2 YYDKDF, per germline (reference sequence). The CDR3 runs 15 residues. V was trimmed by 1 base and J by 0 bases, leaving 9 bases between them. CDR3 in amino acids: CATSRVRTSNYGYTF. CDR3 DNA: TGTGCCACCAGCAGAGTAAGGACATCTAACTATGGCTACACCTTC.

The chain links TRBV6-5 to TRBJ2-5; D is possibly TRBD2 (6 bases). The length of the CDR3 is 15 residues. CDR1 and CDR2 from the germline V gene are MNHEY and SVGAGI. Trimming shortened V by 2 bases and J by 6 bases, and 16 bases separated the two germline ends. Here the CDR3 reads CASSYGPSARQTQYF. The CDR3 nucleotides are TGTGCCAGCAGTTACGGTCCTAGCGCCAGACAGACCCAGTACTTC.

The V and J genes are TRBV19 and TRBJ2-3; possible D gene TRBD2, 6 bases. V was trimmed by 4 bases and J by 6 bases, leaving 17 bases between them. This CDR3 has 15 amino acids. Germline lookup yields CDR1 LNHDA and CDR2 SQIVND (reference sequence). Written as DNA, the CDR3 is TGTGCCAGTAGTACGAGCGGAGGGCCCTCTGATACGCAGTATTTT. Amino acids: CASSTSGGPSDTQYF.

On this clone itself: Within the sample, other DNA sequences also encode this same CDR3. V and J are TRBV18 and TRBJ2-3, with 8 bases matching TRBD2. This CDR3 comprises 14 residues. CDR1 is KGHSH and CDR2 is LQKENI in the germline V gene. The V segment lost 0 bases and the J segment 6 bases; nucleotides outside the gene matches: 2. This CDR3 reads CASSPPGLADTQYF. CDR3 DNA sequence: TGTGCCAGCTCACCACCCGGACTAGCCGATACGCAGTATTTT. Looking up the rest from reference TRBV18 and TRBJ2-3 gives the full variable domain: NAGVMQNPRHLVRRRGQEARLRCSPMKGHSHVYWYRQLPEEGLKFMVYLQKENIIDESGMPKERFSAEFPKEGPSILRIQQVVRGDSAAYFCASSPPGLADTQYFGPGTRLTVL.

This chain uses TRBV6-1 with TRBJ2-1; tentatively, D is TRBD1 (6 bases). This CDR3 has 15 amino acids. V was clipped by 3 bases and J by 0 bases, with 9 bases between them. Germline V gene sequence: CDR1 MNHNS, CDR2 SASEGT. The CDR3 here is CASSEQGSSYNEQFF. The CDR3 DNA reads TGTGCCAGCAGTGAGCAGGGGAGCTCCTACAATGAGCAGTTCTTC.

The CDR3 nucleotides are TGCGCCAGCACCCCGGGAGCGAGGGCCGAGACCCAGTACTTC. Translated, it gives CASTPGARAETQYF. This chain links TRBV5-1 with TRBJ2-5; weak D call: TRBD2 (6 bases). This CDR3 has 14 amino acids. V lost 6 bases and J 5 bases, leaving 17 bases between the germline ends. Germline V gene lookup returns CDR1 SGHRS and CDR2 YFSETQ.

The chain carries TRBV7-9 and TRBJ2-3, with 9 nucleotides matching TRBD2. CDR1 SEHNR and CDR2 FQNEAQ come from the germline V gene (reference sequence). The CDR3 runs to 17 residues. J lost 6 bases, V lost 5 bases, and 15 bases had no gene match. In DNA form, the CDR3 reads TGTGCCAGCAGCCGCGTATTGACTAGCGGTCAAGGGGATACGCAGTATTTT. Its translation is CASSRVLTSGQGDTQYF.

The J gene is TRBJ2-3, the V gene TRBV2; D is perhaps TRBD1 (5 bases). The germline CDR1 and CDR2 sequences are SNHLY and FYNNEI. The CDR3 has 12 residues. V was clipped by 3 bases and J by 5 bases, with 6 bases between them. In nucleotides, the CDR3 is TGTGCCAGCAGTGATAGGGGAGATACGCAGTATTTT. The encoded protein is CASSDRGDTQYF.

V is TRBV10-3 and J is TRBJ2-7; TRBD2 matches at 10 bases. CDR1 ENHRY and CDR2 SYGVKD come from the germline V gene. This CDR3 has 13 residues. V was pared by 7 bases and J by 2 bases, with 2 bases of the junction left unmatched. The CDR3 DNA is TGTGCCATCAAACTAGCGGGGACCTACGAGCAGTACTTC. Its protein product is CAIKLAGTYEQYF.

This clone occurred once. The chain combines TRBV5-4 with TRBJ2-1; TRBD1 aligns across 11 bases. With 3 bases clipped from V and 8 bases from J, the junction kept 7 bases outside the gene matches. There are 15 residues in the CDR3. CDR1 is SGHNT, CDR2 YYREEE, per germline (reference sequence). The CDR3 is CASSSGTGGSDEQFF. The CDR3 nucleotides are TGTGCCAGCAGCTCAGGGACAGGGGGTTCGGATGAGCAGTTCTTC.

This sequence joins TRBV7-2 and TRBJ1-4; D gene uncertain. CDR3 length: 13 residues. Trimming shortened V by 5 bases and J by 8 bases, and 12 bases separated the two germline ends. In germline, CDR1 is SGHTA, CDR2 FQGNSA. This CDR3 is CASSRLGGEKLFF. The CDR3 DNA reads TGTGCCAGCAGCAGACTAGGCGGCGAAAAACTGTTTTTT.

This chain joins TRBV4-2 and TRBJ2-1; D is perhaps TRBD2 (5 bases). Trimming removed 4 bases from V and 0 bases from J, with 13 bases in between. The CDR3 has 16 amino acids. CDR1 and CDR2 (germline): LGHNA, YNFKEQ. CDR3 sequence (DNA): TGTGCCAGCAGCCCGTCCGGGGAATCCTCCTACAATGAGCAGTTCTTC. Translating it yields CASSPSGESSYNEQFF.

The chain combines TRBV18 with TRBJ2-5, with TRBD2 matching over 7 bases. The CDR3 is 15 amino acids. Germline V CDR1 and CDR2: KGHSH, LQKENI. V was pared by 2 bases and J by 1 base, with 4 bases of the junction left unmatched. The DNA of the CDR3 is TGTGCCAGCTCACCAGGAGCGGGGTCCCAAGAGACCCAGTACTTC. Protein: CASSPGAGSQETQYF.

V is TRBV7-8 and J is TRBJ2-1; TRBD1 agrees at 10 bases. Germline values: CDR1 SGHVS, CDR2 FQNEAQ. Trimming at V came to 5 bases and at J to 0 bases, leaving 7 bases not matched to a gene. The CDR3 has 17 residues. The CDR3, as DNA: TGTGCCAGCAGCCCGAGACAGGGGGCAGGCTCCTACAATGAGCAGTTCTTC. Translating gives CASSPRQGAGSYNEQFF.

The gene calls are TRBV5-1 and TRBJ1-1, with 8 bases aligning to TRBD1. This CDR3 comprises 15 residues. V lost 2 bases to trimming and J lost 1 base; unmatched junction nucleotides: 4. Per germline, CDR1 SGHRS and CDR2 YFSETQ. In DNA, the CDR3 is TGCGCCAGCAGCTTACGGACAGGGACGAACACTGAAGCTTTCTTT. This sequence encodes CASSLRTGTNTEAFF.

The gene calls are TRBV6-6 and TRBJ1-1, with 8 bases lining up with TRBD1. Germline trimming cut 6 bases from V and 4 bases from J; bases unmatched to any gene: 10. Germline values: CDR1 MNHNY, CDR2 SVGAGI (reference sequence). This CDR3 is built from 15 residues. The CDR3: CASRWQGAMRTEAFF. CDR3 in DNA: TGTGCCAGCAGATGGCAGGGGGCGATGCGCACTGAAGCTTTCTTT.

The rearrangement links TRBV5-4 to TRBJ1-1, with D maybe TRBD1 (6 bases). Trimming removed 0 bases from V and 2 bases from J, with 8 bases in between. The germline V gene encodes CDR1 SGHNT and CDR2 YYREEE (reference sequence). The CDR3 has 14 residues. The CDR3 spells CASSLAGDNTEAFF. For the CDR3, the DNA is TGTGCCAGCAGCTTGGCAGGGGACAACACTGAAGCTTTCTTT.

The CDR3: CASSYVTGGTGELFF. CDR3 coding DNA: TGTGCCAGCAGTTACGTGACAGGGGGCACCGGGGAGCTGTTTTTT. The chain employs TRBV6-5 and TRBJ2-2, with 9 bases fitting TRBD1. The junction had 2 bases not matched to a gene; V was cut back by 2 bases and J by 4 bases. The CDR3 loop spans 15 amino acids. CDR1 is MNHEY and CDR2 is SVGAGI in the germline V gene.

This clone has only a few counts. For the CDR3, the DNA is TGTGCCAGCAGTGAAGCCCCTGTGCCTCTCGGAGGAAAACTGTTTTTT. Encoded protein: CASSEAPVPLGGKLFF. The V gene is TRBV2, the J gene TRBJ1-4; unclear D gene. Germline V gene data show CDR1 as SNHLY and CDR2 as FYNNEI. The CDR3 has 16 amino acids. V was shortened by 0 bases and J by 10 bases, with 18 bases between the two germline ends.

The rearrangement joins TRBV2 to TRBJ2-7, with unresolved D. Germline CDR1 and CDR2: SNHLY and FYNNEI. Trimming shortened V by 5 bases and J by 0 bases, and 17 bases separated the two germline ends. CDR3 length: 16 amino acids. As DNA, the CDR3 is TGTGCCAGCAGTCAAGGTTCAGTGATATCCTCCTACGAGCAGTACTTC. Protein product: CASSQGSVISSYEQYF. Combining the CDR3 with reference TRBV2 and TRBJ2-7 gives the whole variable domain EPEVTQTPSHQVTQMGQEVILRCVPISNHLYFYWYRQILGQKVEFLVSFYNNEISEKSEIFDDQFSVERPDGSNFTLKIRSTKLEDSAMYFCASSQGSVISSYEQYFGPGTRLTVT.

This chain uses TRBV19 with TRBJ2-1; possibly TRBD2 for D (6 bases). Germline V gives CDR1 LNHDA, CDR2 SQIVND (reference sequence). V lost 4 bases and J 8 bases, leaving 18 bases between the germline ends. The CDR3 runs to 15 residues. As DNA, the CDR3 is TGTGCCAGTAGTACTCACGGGACTCAGGGCGATGAGCAGTTCTTC. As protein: CASSTHGTQGDEQFF.

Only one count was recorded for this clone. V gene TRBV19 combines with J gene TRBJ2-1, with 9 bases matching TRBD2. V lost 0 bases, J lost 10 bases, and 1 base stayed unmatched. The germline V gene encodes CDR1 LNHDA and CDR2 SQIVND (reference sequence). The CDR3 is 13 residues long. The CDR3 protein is CASSIESGGEQFF. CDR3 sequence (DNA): TGTGCCAGTAGTATAGAAAGCGGGGGGGAGCAGTTCTTC.

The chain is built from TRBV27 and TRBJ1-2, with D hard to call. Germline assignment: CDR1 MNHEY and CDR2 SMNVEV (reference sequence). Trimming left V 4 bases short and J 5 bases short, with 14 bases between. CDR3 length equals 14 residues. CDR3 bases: TGTGCCAGCAGTTCCCGGGAAAAAGGGTATGGCTACACCTTC. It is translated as CASSSREKGYGYTF.

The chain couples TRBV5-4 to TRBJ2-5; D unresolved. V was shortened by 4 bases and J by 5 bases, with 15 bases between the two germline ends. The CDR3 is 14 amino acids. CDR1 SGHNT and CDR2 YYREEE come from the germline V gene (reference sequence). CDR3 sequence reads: CASSGTEPTETQYF. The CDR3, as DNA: TGTGCCAGCAGCGGAACAGAACCTACGGAGACCCAGTACTTC.

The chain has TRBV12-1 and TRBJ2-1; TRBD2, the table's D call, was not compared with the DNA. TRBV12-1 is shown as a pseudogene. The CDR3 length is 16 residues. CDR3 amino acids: CASSFECGGRGNEQFF. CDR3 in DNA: TGTGCCAGCAGCTTTGAGTGCGGGGGGCGAGGCAATGAGCAGTTCTTC.

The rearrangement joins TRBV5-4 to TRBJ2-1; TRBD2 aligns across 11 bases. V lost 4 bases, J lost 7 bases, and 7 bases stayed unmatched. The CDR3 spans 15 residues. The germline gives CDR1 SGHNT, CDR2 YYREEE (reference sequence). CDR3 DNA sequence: TGTGCCAGCAGCCCTCCGGGACTAGCGGTTAATGAGCAGTTCTTC. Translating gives CASSPPGLAVNEQFF. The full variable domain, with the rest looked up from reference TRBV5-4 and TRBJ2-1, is ETGVTQSPTHLIKTRGQQVTLRCSSQSGHNTVSWYQQALGQGPQFIFQYYREEENGRGNFPPRFSGLQFPNYSSELNVNALELDDSALYLCASSPPGLAVNEQFFGPGTRLTVL.

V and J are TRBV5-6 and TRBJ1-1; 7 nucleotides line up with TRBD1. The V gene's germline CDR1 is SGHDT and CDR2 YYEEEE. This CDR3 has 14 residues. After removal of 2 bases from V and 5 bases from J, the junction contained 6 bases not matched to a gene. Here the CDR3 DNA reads TGTGCCAGCAGCTTTAACACAGGGGAGACTGAAGCTTTCTTT. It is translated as CASSFNTGETEAFF.

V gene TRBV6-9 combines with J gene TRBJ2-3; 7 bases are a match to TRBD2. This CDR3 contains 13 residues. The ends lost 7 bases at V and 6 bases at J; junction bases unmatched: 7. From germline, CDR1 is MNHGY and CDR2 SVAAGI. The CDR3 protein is CASKGGSSDTQYF. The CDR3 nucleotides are TGTGCCAGCAAGGGCGGGAGCTCGGATACGCAGTATTTT.

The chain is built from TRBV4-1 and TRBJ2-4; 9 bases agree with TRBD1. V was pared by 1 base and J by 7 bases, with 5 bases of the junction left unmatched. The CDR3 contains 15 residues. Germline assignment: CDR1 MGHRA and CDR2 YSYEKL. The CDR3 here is CASSQVWDRVNIQYF. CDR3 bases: TGCGCCAGCAGCCAAGTCTGGGACAGGGTCAACATTCAGTACTTC.

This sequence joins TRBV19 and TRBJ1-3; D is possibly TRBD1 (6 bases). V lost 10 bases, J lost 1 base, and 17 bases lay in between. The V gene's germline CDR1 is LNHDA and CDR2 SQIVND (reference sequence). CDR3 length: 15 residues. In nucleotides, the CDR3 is TGTGCCAAAAGACAGCGGGGGGCTTCTGGAAACACCATATATTTT. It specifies CAKRQRGASGNTIYF.